This T cell receptor (beta chain) was recovered during a study of cytomegalovirus exposure and HLA in healthy donors. Study outcomes and limitations: The authors later linked a missense DCLRE1C variant to TCR beta V- and J-gene trimming. The number of N-insertions in an Asian-associated ancestry cluster was reportedly below the approximately 680-donor mean in a later analysis. The listing of roughly 160 TCR beta chains classed them as cytomegalovirus-associated. Several V segments, TRBV6-2 and TRBV6-3 among them, could not be told apart and were dropped.

A multiplex PCR was run with 60 Vbeta primers and 13 Jbeta primers. TCRdb keeps only in-frame clones here, not all; method: immunoSEQ multiplex PCR. The table has under 85,000 clones, 65% to 80% seen once. CDR1 is LNHDA and CDR2 is SQIVND in the germline V gene (reference sequence). This CDR3 has 14 amino acids. The V end was cut by 5 bases, the J end by 10 bases, with 17 bases between. Turning to this clone: Its antigen is not identified.

V is TRBV19 and J is TRBJ1-4; D remains unclear. The receptor was derived from a middle-aged man in good health and CMV-seropositive. The sequencing sample was made of PBMCs. CDR3 region: CASSDRVLGGKLFF. The CDR3 nucleotides read TGTGCCAGTAGTGATCGGGTATTGGGAGGAAAACTGTTTTTT. The entire variable domain, with the rest obtained from reference TRBV19 and TRBJ1-4, is as follows: DGGITQSPKYLFRKEGQNVTLSCEQNLNHDAMYWYRQDPGQGLRLIYYSQIVNDFQKGDIAEGYSVSREKKESFPLTVTSAQKNPTAFYLCASSDRVLGGKLFFGSGTQLSVL.